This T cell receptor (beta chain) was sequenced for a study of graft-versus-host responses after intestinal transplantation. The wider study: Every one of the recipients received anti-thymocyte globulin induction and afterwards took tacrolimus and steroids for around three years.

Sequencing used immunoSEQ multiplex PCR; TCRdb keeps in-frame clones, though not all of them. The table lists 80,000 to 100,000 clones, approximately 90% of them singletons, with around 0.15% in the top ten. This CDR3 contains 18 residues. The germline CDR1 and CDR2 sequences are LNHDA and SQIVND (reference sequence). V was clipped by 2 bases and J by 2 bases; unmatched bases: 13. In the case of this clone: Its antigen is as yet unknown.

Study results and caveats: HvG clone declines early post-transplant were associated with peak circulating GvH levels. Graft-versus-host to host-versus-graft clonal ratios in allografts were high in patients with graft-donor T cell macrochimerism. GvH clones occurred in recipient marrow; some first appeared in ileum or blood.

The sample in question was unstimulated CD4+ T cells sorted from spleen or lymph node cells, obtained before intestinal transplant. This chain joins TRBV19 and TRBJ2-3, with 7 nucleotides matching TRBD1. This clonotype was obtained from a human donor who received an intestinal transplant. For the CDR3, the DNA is TGTGCCAGTAGTATAAGGACCTTGACAGGGACCCTCACAGATACGCAGTATTTT. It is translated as CASSIRTLTGTLTDTQYF.